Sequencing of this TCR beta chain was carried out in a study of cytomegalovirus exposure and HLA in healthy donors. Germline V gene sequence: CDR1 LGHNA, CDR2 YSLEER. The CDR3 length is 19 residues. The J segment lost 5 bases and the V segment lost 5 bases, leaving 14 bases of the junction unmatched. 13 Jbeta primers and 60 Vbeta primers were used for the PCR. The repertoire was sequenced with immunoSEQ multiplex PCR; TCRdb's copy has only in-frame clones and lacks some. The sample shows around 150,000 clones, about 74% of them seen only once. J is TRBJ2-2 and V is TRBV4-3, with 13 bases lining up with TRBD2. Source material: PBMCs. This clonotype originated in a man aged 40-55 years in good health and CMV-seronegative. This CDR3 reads CASSWTSGRARMWTGELFF. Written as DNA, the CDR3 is TGCGCCAGCAGCTGGACTAGCGGGAGAGCCCGTATGTGGACCGGGGAGCTGTTTTTT.